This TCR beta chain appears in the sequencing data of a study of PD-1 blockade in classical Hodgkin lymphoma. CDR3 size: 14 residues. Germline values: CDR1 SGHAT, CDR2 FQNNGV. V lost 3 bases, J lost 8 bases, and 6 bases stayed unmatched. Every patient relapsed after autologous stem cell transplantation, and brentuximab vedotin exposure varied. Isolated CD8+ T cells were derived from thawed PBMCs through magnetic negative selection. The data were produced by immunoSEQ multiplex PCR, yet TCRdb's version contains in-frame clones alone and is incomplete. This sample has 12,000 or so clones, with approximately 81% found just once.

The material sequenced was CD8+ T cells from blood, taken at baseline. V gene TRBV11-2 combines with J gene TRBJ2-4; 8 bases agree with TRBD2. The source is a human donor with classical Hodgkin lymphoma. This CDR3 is CASSLGLGGDIQYF. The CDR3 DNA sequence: TGTGCCAGCAGCTTGGGACTAGGCGGTGACATTCAGTACTTC. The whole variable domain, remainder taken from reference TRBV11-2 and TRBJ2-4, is EAGVAQSPRYKIIEKRQSVAFWCNPISGHATLYWYQQILGQGPKLLIQFQNNGVVDDSQLPKDRFSAERLKGVDSTLKIQPAKLEDSAVYLCASSLGLGGDIQYFGAGTRLSVL.